This T cell receptor (beta chain) was sequenced in a study of beta chain features in type 1 diabetes. Study findings and constraints: A moderate, significant TCRB CDR3 shortening appeared in type 1 diabetes across four CD4+ subsets. When VDJ junctions were examined, type 1 diabetes patients showed fewer insertions and more deletions. Unsettled here was the matter of whether HLA type influences TCRB rearrangement.

The CDR3 totals 14 residues. The germline V gene encodes CDR1 KGHSH and CDR2 LQKENI. Deletions cut 2 bases from V and 2 bases from J, with 9 bases between. This clone was found a few times. Its antigen is unknown. Other DNA sequences of this sample code for an identical CDR3. Expressed TCRB transcripts were sequenced, since all the RNA that had been isolated was reverse transcribed. TCRdb keeps only in-frame clones here, not all; method: immunoSEQ multiplex PCR. Of under 350,000 clones in the sample, around an eighth are singletons; the top ten hold 0.015% to 0.02%. The sequenced sample consisted of naive CD4+ T cells from blood. The receptor's source is a man younger than 45 with type 1 diabetes. The V call is TRBV18, the J call TRBJ2-5; D unresolved. In DNA, the CDR3 is TGTGCCAGCTCACCAGGCAGGTTACAAGAGACCCAGTACTTC. This codes for CASSPGRLQETQYF. Drawing the rest from reference TRBV18 and TRBJ2-5, the complete variable domain is NAGVMQNPRHLVRRRGQEARLRCSPMKGHSHVYWYRQLPEEGLKFMVYLQKENIIDESGMPKERFSAEFPKEGPSILRIQQVVRGDSAAYFCASSPGRLQETQYFGPGTRLLVL.